The rows below give T cell receptor beta chains drawn from one sample of a study of blood T cell repertoires in COVID-19. The method was immunoSEQ multiplex PCR; TCRdb's version includes in-frame clones alone and lacks a portion of them. The repertoire has approximately 92,000 clones, 80% to 85% of them found once; the top ten carry just under 2%. The specimen was peripheral blood. Every receptor here comes from a man aged 65 to 79 with active or convalescent COVID-19. The CDR3 runs from the conserved cysteine through the conserved F or W. D genes are given only for firm matches. Clone size appears in some rows only: once, few, many, or a class for an expanded clone.

CDR3 protein: CASSWTGTNTGELFF
CDR3 DNA: TGTGCCAGCAGCTGGACAGGGACGAACACCGGGGAGCTGTTTTTT
J gene: TRBJ2-2
clone size: -
D gene: TRBD1
V gene: TRBV3-1/TRBV3-2

CDR3 protein: CASSLQGSDEQYF
CDR3 DNA: TGTGCCAGCAGCTTACAGGGTTCCGACGAGCAGTACTTC
J gene: TRBJ2-7
clone size: once
D gene: -
V gene: TRBV5-4

CDR3 protein: CASSFSRDTTSPLHF
CDR3 DNA: TGTGCCAGCAGTTTCTCTCGGGACACCACCTCCCCCCTCCACTTT
J gene: TRBJ1-6
clone size: -
D gene: -
V gene: TRBV27

CDR3 protein: CSVAGLAGGKETQYF
CDR3 DNA: TGCAGCGTTGCGGGACTAGCGGGGGGAAAAGAGACCCAGTACTTC
J gene: TRBJ2-5
clone size: -
D gene: TRBD2
V gene: TRBV29-1

CDR3 protein: CASSFGITTDTQYF
CDR3 DNA: TGTGCCAGCAGCTTCGGGATTACAACAGATACGCAGTATTTT
J gene: TRBJ2-3
clone size: -
D gene: -
V gene: TRBV9

CDR3 protein: CASSLITGEQPQHF
CDR3 DNA: TGTGCCAGTAGTCTAATAACAGGGGAACAGCCCCAGCATTTT
J gene: TRBJ1-5
clone size: -
D gene: TRBD1
V gene: TRBV19

CDR3 protein: CASSSSGQGLRKGYTF
CDR3 DNA: TGTGCCAGCAGTTCTTCCGGACAGGGTCTAAGGAAGGGCTACACCTTC
J gene: TRBJ1-2
clone size: once
D gene: TRBD1
V gene: TRBV28

CDR3 protein: CASSPRQGSPLHF
CDR3 DNA: TGTGCCAGCAGTCCGAGACAGGGGTCACCCCTCCACTTT
J gene: TRBJ1-6
clone size: once
D gene: TRBD1
V gene: TRBV27

CDR3 protein: CASSFPGKAAEAFF
CDR3 DNA: TGTGCCAGCAGTTTTCCCGGGAAAGCAGCTGAAGCTTTCTTT
J gene: TRBJ1-1
clone size: few
D gene: -
V gene: TRBV27

CDR3 protein: CASSLRQRNTGELFF
CDR3 DNA: TGTGCCAGCAGCCTACGACAGAGAAACACCGGGGAGCTGTTTTTT
J gene: TRBJ2-2
clone size: -
D gene: -
V gene: TRBV5-4

CDR3 protein: CASSSGLAGSVGKTQYF
CDR3 DNA: TGTGCCAGTAGTTCCGGACTAGCGGGCTCCGTCGGAAAGACCCAGTACTTC
J gene: TRBJ2-5
clone size: -
D gene: TRBD2
V gene: TRBV19

CDR3 protein: CASSLSSGVGSPLHF
CDR3 DNA: TGTGCCAGCAGTTTATCATCGGGGGTAGGCTCACCCCTCCACTTT
J gene: TRBJ1-6
clone size: -
D gene: -
V gene: TRBV27

CDR3 protein: CASSPGQYNSPLHF
CDR3 DNA: TGTGCCAGCAGCCCAGGACAGTATAATTCACCCCTCCACTTT
J gene: TRBJ1-6
clone size: -
D gene: -
V gene: TRBV13

CDR3 protein: CASSGTGANYGYTF
CDR3 DNA: TGTGCCAGCAGTGGGACAGGAGCAAACTATGGCTACACCTTC
J gene: TRBJ1-2
clone size: -
D gene: TRBD1
V gene: TRBV2

CDR3 protein: CAISEGRDRVSAFF
CDR3 DNA: TGTGCCATCAGTGAGGGGCGAGACAGGGTGTCAGCTTTCTTT
J gene: TRBJ1-1
clone size: -
D gene: TRBD1
V gene: TRBV10-3

CDR3 protein: CASSQGTGPYGYTF
CDR3 DNA: TGTGCCAGCAGCCAAGGGACAGGGCCCTATGGCTACACCTTC
J gene: TRBJ1-2
clone size: few
D gene: TRBD1
V gene: TRBV3-1/TRBV3-2

CDR3 protein: CASSVSGNTIYF
CDR3 DNA: TGTGCCTCGAGTGTCTCTGGAAACACCATATATTTT
J gene: TRBJ1-3
clone size: -
D gene: -
V gene: TRBV9

CDR3 protein: CASSHGSQPQHF
CDR3 DNA: TGTGCCAGCAGCCACGGGAGTCAGCCCCAGCATTTT
J gene: TRBJ1-5
clone size: few
D gene: -
V gene: TRBV3-1/TRBV3-2

CDR3 protein: CASSQARQGGATDTQYF
CDR3 DNA: TGCGCCAGCAGCCAAGCCCGCCAAGGCGGGGCAACAGATACGCAGTATTTT
J gene: TRBJ2-3
clone size: once
D gene: -
V gene: TRBV4-1

CDR3 protein: CASSSLEGRSANEKLFF
CDR3 DNA: TGTGCCAGCAGTTCCCTCGAGGGGAGGTCGGCTAATGAAAAACTGTTTTTT
J gene: TRBJ1-4
clone size: -
D gene: -
V gene: TRBV28

CDR3 protein: CASSVDAVLLGREQYF
CDR3 DNA: TGTGCCAGCAGCGTAGACGCCGTGCTACTGGGGAGAGAGCAGTACTTC
J gene: TRBJ2-7
clone size: -
D gene: -
V gene: TRBV9

CDR3 protein: CASSLGQGRFTDTQYF
CDR3 DNA: TGCGCCAGCAGCTTGGGACAGGGACGCTTCACAGATACGCAGTATTTT
J gene: TRBJ2-3
clone size: -
D gene: TRBD1
V gene: TRBV5-1

CDR3 protein: CASSLVPAGGGDEQFF
CDR3 DNA: TGTGCCAGCAGCTTAGTACCAGCGGGGGGGGGCGATGAGCAGTTCTTC
J gene: TRBJ2-1
clone size: -
D gene: TRBD2
V gene: TRBV7-8

CDR3 protein: CASSERGGPTDTQYF
CDR3 DNA: TGCGCCAGCAGTGAGCGGGGGGGCCCGACAGATACGCAGTATTTT
J gene: TRBJ2-3
clone size: few
D gene: TRBD2
V gene: TRBV10-2

CDR3 protein: CASSRNRGNYGYTF
CDR3 DNA: TGTGCCAGCAGTCGTAACAGGGGGAACTATGGCTACACCTTC
J gene: TRBJ1-2
clone size: -
D gene: TRBD1
V gene: TRBV2

CDR3 protein: CASSTAANSNQPQHF
CDR3 DNA: TGTGCCAGTAGTACGGCGGCGAATAGCAATCAGCCCCAGCATTTT
J gene: TRBJ1-5
clone size: -
D gene: -
V gene: TRBV19

CDR3 protein: CASSLAGPGNYGYTF
CDR3 DNA: TGTGCCAGCAGCTTAGCAGGGCCGGGTAACTATGGCTACACCTTC
J gene: TRBJ1-2
clone size: -
D gene: -
V gene: TRBV5-4

CDR3 protein: CASSFPGDTIYF
CDR3 DNA: TGCGCCAGCAGCTTCCCGGGGGACACCATATATTTT
J gene: TRBJ1-3
clone size: -
D gene: -
V gene: TRBV5-1

CDR3 protein: CASSYSLGQDSSYEQYF
CDR3 DNA: TGTGCCAGCAGTTACTCGCTCGGACAGGATAGCTCCTACGAGCAGTACTTC
J gene: TRBJ2-7
clone size: once
D gene: TRBD1
V gene: TRBV6-2/TRBV6-3

CDR3 protein: CATSEGGAVYEQYF
CDR3 DNA: TGTGCCACCTCCGAGGGGGGGGCCGTCTACGAGCAGTACTTC
J gene: TRBJ2-7
clone size: -
D gene: -
V gene: TRBV2

CDR3 protein: CASSPQQGDSPEAFF
CDR3 DNA: TGTGCCAGCTCACCACAACAGGGAGATTCCCCTGAAGCTTTCTTT
J gene: TRBJ1-1
clone size: -
D gene: -
V gene: TRBV18

CDR3 protein: CASSLGPGTSGTYNEQFF
CDR3 DNA: TGTGCCAGCAGCTTAGGGCCTGGGACTAGCGGAACCTACAATGAGCAGTTCTTC
J gene: TRBJ2-1
clone size: -
D gene: TRBD2
V gene: TRBV7-2

CDR3 protein: CASTLRRGGTYNEQFF
CDR3 DNA: TGTGCCAGCACCCTTCGCCGGGGAGGAACCTACAATGAGCAGTTCTTC
J gene: TRBJ2-1
clone size: -
D gene: -
V gene: TRBV11-2

CDR3 protein: CASSQEAGGYNEQFF
CDR3 DNA: TGCGCCAGCAGCCAAGAGGCAGGGGGCTACAATGAGCAGTTCTTC
J gene: TRBJ2-1
clone size: few
D gene: TRBD1
V gene: TRBV4-3

CDR3 protein: CASLGGEGTDTQYF
CDR3 DNA: TGTGCCAGCCTGGGAGGGGAAGGCACAGATACGCAGTATTTT
J gene: TRBJ2-3
clone size: once
D gene: TRBD2
V gene: TRBV6-5

CDR3 protein: CATSAQTGNYGYTF
CDR3 DNA: TGTGCCACCAGCGCTCAGACAGGGAACTATGGCTACACCTTC
J gene: TRBJ1-2
clone size: -
D gene: TRBD1
V gene: TRBV15

CDR3 protein: CASSLSGLGNQPQHF
CDR3 DNA: TGTGCCAGCAGCTTATCAGGGCTTGGCAATCAGCCCCAGCATTTT
J gene: TRBJ1-5
clone size: -
D gene: -
V gene: TRBV7-9

CDR3 protein: CASSLGEGDLGYTF
CDR3 DNA: TGCGCCAGCAGCTTGGGGGAGGGAGATCTTGGCTACACCTTC
J gene: TRBJ1-2
clone size: -
D gene: -
V gene: TRBV5-1

CDR3 protein: CASTQGGAGGHSSYNEQFF
CDR3 DNA: TGTGCCAGCACCCAGGGCGGAGCGGGGGGGCACAGCTCCTACAATGAGCAGTTCTTC
J gene: TRBJ2-1
clone size: -
D gene: TRBD2
V gene: TRBV5-4

CDR3 protein: CASSLAGRAYEQYF
CDR3 DNA: TGCGCCAGCAGCTTGGCCGGCAGGGCCTACGAGCAGTACTTC
J gene: TRBJ2-7
clone size: -
D gene: -
V gene: TRBV5-1

CDR3 protein: CASSLSVASGETQYF
CDR3 DNA: TGTGCCAGCAGCCTATCGGTAGCTAGCGGAGAGACCCAGTACTTC
J gene: TRBJ2-5
clone size: few
D gene: TRBD2
V gene: TRBV7-9

CDR3 protein: CASSLVDNSGNTIYF
CDR3 DNA: TGTGCCAGCAGCCTCGTGGACAACTCTGGAAACACCATATATTTT
J gene: TRBJ1-3
clone size: -
D gene: -
V gene: TRBV11-1

CDR3 protein: CASSFMGLGEKLFF
CDR3 DNA: TGTGCCAGCAGCTTTATGGGACTAGGGGAAAAACTGTTTTTT
J gene: TRBJ1-4
clone size: -
D gene: -
V gene: TRBV7-9

CDR3 protein: CASSQRGYSTGELFF
CDR3 DNA: TGCGCCAGCTCCCAAAGGGGGTACAGCACCGGGGAGCTGTTTTTT
J gene: TRBJ2-2
clone size: -
D gene: -
V gene: TRBV5-1

CDR3 protein: CASSLSGGPNTQYF
CDR3 DNA: TGTGCCAGCAGCCTTAGCGGGGGCCCTAATACGCAGTATTTT
J gene: TRBJ2-3
clone size: -
D gene: TRBD2
V gene: TRBV3-1/TRBV3-2

CDR3 protein: CASSAQTANTEAFF
CDR3 DNA: TGTGCCAGCAGCGCCCAGACAGCGAACACTGAAGCTTTCTTT
J gene: TRBJ1-1
clone size: -
D gene: -
V gene: TRBV9

CDR3 protein: CASSSTDLNTEAFF
CDR3 DNA: TGTGCCAGCAGCTCCACAGATTTGAACACTGAAGCTTTCTTT
J gene: TRBJ1-1
clone size: -
D gene: -
V gene: TRBV11-1

CDR3 protein: CSAAGVEAFF
CDR3 DNA: TGCAGTGCCGCGGGGGTTGAAGCTTTCTTT
J gene: TRBJ1-1
clone size: -
D gene: -
V gene: TRBV20-1

CDR3 protein: CASSPLASFSNQPQHF
CDR3 DNA: TGTGCCAGCAGCCCCCTAGCCTCATTTAGCAATCAGCCCCAGCATTTT
J gene: TRBJ1-5
clone size: -
D gene: -
V gene: TRBV5-8

CDR3 protein: CAWSKNRDHEQYF
CDR3 DNA: TGTGCCTGGAGTAAGAACAGGGACCACGAGCAGTACTTC
J gene: TRBJ2-7
clone size: -
D gene: -
V gene: TRBV30

CDR3 protein: CASSWGVRDTQYF
CDR3 DNA: TGTGCCAGTAGTTGGGGGGTGAGAGATACGCAGTATTTT
J gene: TRBJ2-3
clone size: once
D gene: -
V gene: TRBV19